This is a list of T cell receptor beta chains from one sample in a study of T cells after yellow fever vaccination. TCRdb re-called the 5' RACE reads with MiXCR, one entry per CDR3 protein. Here the sample spans about 310,000 distinct CDR3 sequences, roughly 3.5% being singletons. Material: PBMCs, obtained on the day of the yellow fever booster vaccination. The receptors were sampled from a man between 18 and 29 years old who received the YFV17D yellow fever vaccine. Both conserved end residues are part of each CDR3. D genes are given only for firm matches. Expanded clones get a size class; other rows say once, few or many, or leave the size out.

D	size	V	J	DNA	CDR3
NA	many	TRBV19	TRBJ1-2	TGTGCCAGTAGCGGCAAAAACTATGGCTACACCTTC	CASSGKNYGYTF
NA	few	TRBV5-4	TRBJ2-6	TGTGCCAGCAGCTTGTACGGGTCCGGGGCCAACGTCCTGACTTTC	CASSLYGSGANVLTF
TRBD2	many	TRBV10-3	TRBJ2-1	TGTGCCATCCGATTAGCGGGGGCGGAGAATGAGCAGTTCTTC	CAIRLAGAENEQFF
NA	NA	TRBV6-5	TRBJ1-1	TGTGCCAGCAGTTACTCGAGCATATACTCCCGGGGGGCGAACACTGAAGCTTTCTTT	CASSYSSIYSRGANTEAFF
NA	many	TRBV4-2	TRBJ2-6	TGTGCCAGCAGCCAAGAGGGGTGGCAGTTGAGCTCTGGGGCCAACGTCCTGACTTTC	CASSQEGWQLSSGANVLTF
TRBD1	many	TRBV2	TRBJ2-4	TGTGCCAGCAGTGAACGGGCAGGGGGCGCGAACATTCAGTACTTC	CASSERAGGANIQYF
NA	NA	TRBV15	TRBJ2-3	TGTGCCACCAGCAGAGGGACGCCGCGGGGCACAGATACGCAGTATTTT	CATSRGTPRGTDTQYF
NA	few	TRBV24-1	TRBJ2-7	TGTGCCACCAGTGTCGGGGAGCAGTACTTC	CATSVGEQYF
TRBD1	many	TRBV10-2	TRBJ1-2	TGCGCCAGCAGTGTCACGACAGGGGGAGTCTATGGCTACACCTTC	CASSVTTGGVYGYTF
NA	few	TRBV5-1	TRBJ1-6	TGCGCCAGCAGCTTGGATCTCGCAGCTTATAATTCACCCCTCCACTTT	CASSLDLAAYNSPLHF
TRBD1	few	TRBV18	TRBJ2-1	TGTGCCAGCTCACTGGGACAGGGCTGGTTCAATGAGCAGTTCTTC	CASSLGQGWFNEQFF
NA	many	TRBV11-2	TRBJ1-5	TGTGCCAGCAGCTTAGATCGTGGGGATCAGCCCCAGCATTTT	CASSLDRGDQPQHF
NA	NA	TRBV27	TRBJ2-1	TGTGCCAGCAGACCTGGGGGGTACAATGAGCAGTTCTTC	CASRPGGYNEQFF
NA	many	TRBV9	TRBJ1-1	TGTGCCAGCAGCGTATTTGTGAACACTGAAGCTTTCTTT	CASSVFVNTEAFF
NA	NA	TRBV7-9	TRBJ2-2	TGTGCCAGCAGCTTAGACTGGGCTGCCGGGGAGCTGTTTTTT	CASSLDWAAGELFF
NA	NA	TRBV5-6	TRBJ2-7	TGTGCCAGCAGCTTGGTGGGCGAGTCCTACGAGCAGTACTTC	CASSLVGESYEQYF
TRBD1	NA	TRBV19	TRBJ1-5	TGTGCCAGTAGAAGCGACAGGGCTAGCAATCAGCCCCAGCATTTT	CASRSDRASNQPQHF
NA	many	TRBV5-6	TRBJ2-3	TGTGCCAGCAGCTTGGCCGGGGCCGCCGTAAACACAGATACGCAGTATTTT	CASSLAGAAVNTDTQYF
TRBD1	many	TRBV6-1	TRBJ1-5	TGTGCCAGCAGTGCAACAGGGGGCAATCAGCCCCAGCATTTT	CASSATGGNQPQHF
TRBD1	NA	TRBV10-3	TRBJ1-2	TGTGCCATCAGGGGGCGGAATCAGGGGGTTAATGGCTACACCTTC	CAIRGRNQGVNGYTF
NA	many	TRBV5-1	TRBJ1-1	TGCGCCAGCAGCTTGGGGGTAGTGCCGGATGAAGCTTTCTTT	CASSLGVVPDEAFF
TRBD1	few	TRBV30	TRBJ2-7	TGTGCCTGGAGTCGAACAGGGGGCGACGACGAGCAGTACTTC	CAWSRTGGDDEQYF